The 12 T cell receptor beta chains presented below share a single source sample, sequenced in a study of response to subunit inactivated influenza vaccine. TCRdb re-analysed the RT-PCR reads in MiXCR, keeping a single row per CDR3 protein. Among roughly 790,000 distinct CDR3 sequences listed, 21% were seen once. The sample here was PBMCs from blood, taken more than 4 days after vaccination. The source is a man aged 50 to 60 who received an inactivated influenza vaccine.

This clonotype has just a few counts. This chain joins TRBV24-1 and TRBJ2-1; TRBD2 matches at 8 bases. Trimming removed 4 bases from V and 8 bases from J; junction bases left unmatched: 3. The length of the CDR3 is 13 residues. The V gene's germline CDR1 is KGHDR and CDR2 SFDVKD. The CDR3 is CATSDGGGDEQFF. DNA of the CDR3: TGTGCCACCAGTGACGGGGGGGGGGATGAGCAGTTCTTC.

This clonotype was recorded a few times. V and J are TRBV2 and TRBJ2-6; D possibly corresponds to TRBD2 (5 bases). Germline V lookup: CDR1 SNHLY, CDR2 FYNNEI. V dropped 6 bases and J dropped 2 bases, with 11 bases sitting between them. This CDR3 has 15 residues. CDR3 sequence reads: CASSLTSPGANVLTF. The CDR3, as DNA: TGTGCCAGCAGCCTCACTAGTCCTGGGGCCAACGTCCTGACTTTC.

The chain uses TRBV3-1 and TRBJ2-7; D remains ambiguous. The CDR3 runs 13 residues. Trimming took off 3 bases at V and 3 bases at J, with 9 bases between the two ends. Germline V gives CDR1 LGHDT, CDR2 YNNKEL (reference sequence). The CDR3 sequence: CASSQFLDYEQYF. The DNA for the CDR3 is TGTGCCAGCAGCCAGTTCTTGGACTACGAGCAGTACTTC.

This clonotype was seen only a few times. The V call is TRBV7-2, the J call TRBJ1-2, with D perhaps TRBD1 (5 bases). Germline V gives CDR1 SGHTA, CDR2 FQGNSA. The CDR3 covers 13 residues. V gave up 0 bases and J gave up 8 bases, with 10 bases separating them. The CDR3 nucleotides are TGTGCCAGCAGCTTAGCGCCCCAGGGAGGCTACACCTTC. It codes for CASSLAPQGGYTF.

The V gene is TRBV12-3 or TRBV12-4, the J gene TRBJ1-1; no definite D call. The CDR3 is 15 residues long. V lost 3 bases and J 0 bases, leaving 11 bases between the germline ends. CDR3: CASSFQASMNTEAFF. In DNA, the CDR3 is TGTGCCAGCAGTTTTCAGGCCTCCATGAACACTGAAGCTTTCTTT.

A few counts support this clonotype. V gene TRBV20-1 combines with J gene TRBJ2-1, with 8 bases matching TRBD2. There are 11 residues in the CDR3. Losses at the gene ends were 8 bases for V and 12 bases for J; bases not matched to a gene: 9. Germline-derived CDR1 and CDR2 are DFQATT and SNEGSKA (reference sequence). As DNA, the CDR3 is TGCAGTTGGGTGTGGGCGGGGGGGCAGTTCTTC. The encoded protein is CSWVWAGGQFF.

The chain uses TRBV5-1 and TRBJ1-4; 8 bases are shared with TRBD1. V dropped 1 base and J dropped 0; count of bases not matched to a gene: 5. This CDR3 contains 17 residues. Germline CDR1 reads SGHRS; CDR2 reads YFSETQ. The CDR3 spells CASSLSRGPATNEKLFF. For the CDR3, the DNA is TGCGCCAGCAGCTTGTCCAGGGGGCCAGCAACTAATGAAAAACTGTTTTTT.

The chain recombines TRBV2 with TRBJ2-1; 10 nucleotides line up with TRBD2. Germline CDR1 reads SNHLY; CDR2 reads FYNNEI. CDR3 length: 15 residues. Trimming took 7 bases from V and 2 from J; bases not matched to a gene: 5. This chain's CDR3 is CASTPSGSAYNEQFF. CDR3 nucleotide sequence: TGTGCCAGCACCCCTAGCGGGAGTGCCTACAATGAGCAGTTCTTC.

This clonotype was found a few times. The V and J genes are TRBV10-3 and TRBJ2-1; 13 bases match TRBD2. Trimming took 6 bases from V and 6 from J; bases not matched to a gene: 11. Germline V gene sequence: CDR1 ENHRY, CDR2 SYGVKD. CDR3 length: 17 residues. The chain's CDR3 is CAISELAGGRSVNEQFF. CDR3 in DNA: TGTGCCATCAGCGAACTAGCGGGAGGGCGTTCCGTCAATGAGCAGTTCTTC.

This clonotype turned up a few times. V gene TRBV29-1 combines with J gene TRBJ1-2; no reliable D call. The germline V gene has CDR1 SQVTM and CDR2 ANQGSEA. V lost 0 bases, J lost 4 bases, and 6 bases lay in between. CDR3 size: 12 residues. For the CDR3, the DNA is TGCAGCGTTGAAGACAGAACCTATGGCTACACCTTC. It codes for CSVEDRTYGYTF.

The sample holds a few counts of this clonotype. The V call is TRBV10-2, the J call TRBJ2-5, with TRBD2 as a possible D gene (6 bases). This CDR3 contains 18 residues. CDR1 and CDR2 from the germline V gene are WSHSY and SAAADI. V was shortened by 0 bases and J by 5 bases, with 22 bases between the two germline ends. The CDR3 nucleotides read TGCGCCAGCAGTGAGTCAGGTGGGCTAGCGCGAATCACGGAGACCCAGTACTTC. Protein: CASSESGGLARITETQYF.

This chain links TRBV29-1 with TRBJ2-1, with TRBD1 matching over 7 bases. The CDR3 covers 13 residues. V trimming: 5 bases; J trimming: 5 bases; junction bases outside the gene matches: 6. The germline CDR1 and CDR2 sequences are SQVTM and ANQGSEA. The CDR3 loop reads CSVSGTANNEQFF. The CDR3 DNA is TGCAGCGTTTCCGGGACAGCCAACAATGAGCAGTTCTTC.